This TCR beta chain was sequenced for a study of graft-versus-host responses after intestinal transplantation. Study-wide points: Within the allografts of patients who had graft-donor T cell macrochimerism, graft-versus-host to host-versus-graft clonal ratios were high.

Notes on this clone: Its antigen is currently unknown.

CDR3 size: 14 residues. Germline CDR1 and CDR2: MNHNS and SASEGT. V lost 3 bases, J lost 8 bases, and 14 bases lay in between. Clones were sequenced by immunoSEQ multiplex PCR, and TCRdb holds only the in-frame ones, with some missing. Found here are under 100,000 clones, 85% to 95% of them singletons; the top ten hold around 0.36%. This material consisted of unstimulated CD8+ T cells sorted from spleen or lymph node cells, taken before transplant. V is TRBV6-1 and J is TRBJ1-5; D ambiguous. The clonotype originates from a human donor who was the organ donor for an intestinal transplant. The CDR3: CASSDFGGLEPQHF. The CDR3 DNA reads TGTGCCAGCAGTGACTTTGGCGGACTTGAGCCCCAGCATTTT.